This T cell receptor beta chain was found in a study of T cells after yellow fever vaccination. Looking at the study overall: The fractions with low cell numbers were processed using SMART-Seq v4 Ultra Low Input. Notes on the study in general: Highly abundant clonotypes carried over from the bulk population could end up in FACS-sorted repertoires as contaminants.

TCRdb reprocessed the 5' RACE reads with MiXCR, giving one entry per CDR3 protein. Here the sample spans 280,000 or so distinct CDR3 sequences, roughly 9% being singletons. CDR1 is SGHAT, CDR2 FQNNGV, per germline. J lost 6 bases, V lost 5 bases, and 6 bases had no gene match. CDR3 length equals 14 residues. This clonotype was observed a handful of times. The antigen is not known. Sequenced here: CD4+ T cells sorted from PBMCs, sampled 5 days after the yellow fever booster vaccination. This sequence originates from a man between 18 and 35 years old who received the YFV17D yellow fever vaccine. The chain combines TRBV11-2 with TRBJ1-4, with 7 bases that match TRBD1. The CDR3 DNA sequence: TGTGCCAGCAGCCAAAGGGGGCGGGATGAAAAACTGTTTTTT. Its protein product is CASSQRGRDEKLFF.